This TCR beta chain was sequenced in a study of T-cell reconstitution after alpha-beta-depleted transplantation in children. This clonotype was seen a handful of times. Germline CDR1 reads LGHNA; CDR2 reads YSLEER. This CDR3 is built from 17 residues. Trimming at V came to 0 bases and at J to 3 bases, leaving 4 bases not matched to a gene. A TCRbeta library incorporating unique molecular identifiers was prepared. Using its own MiXCR run on the PCR reads, TCRdb lists one record per CDR3 protein. In the table there are 600,000 to 700,000 distinct CDR3 sequences, roughly 17% of which are singletons. The sequence was obtained from a human donor who donated a stem cell graft to a child with acute myeloid leukemia. Sequences were derived from PBMCs from the stem cell graft donor, sampled from the stem cell graft. The chain recombines TRBV4-3 with TRBJ2-2, with 10 bases fitting TRBD1. The CDR3 loop is CASSQEWGQGYTGELFF. The CDR3 DNA reads as TGCGCCAGCAGCCAAGAGTGGGGACAGGGGTACACCGGGGAGCTGTTTTTT.